Below, 22 T cell receptor beta chains from the same sample are listed, as sequenced in a study of T cells in Graves' hyperthyroidism and ophthalmopathy. TCR beta CDR3 sequences were amplified from RNA transcripts. Using the HTBI primer set, a first-round RT-PCR was run on the TCR CDR3. TCRdb processed the multiplex PCR reads anew with MiXCR; each CDR3 protein has one entry. This sample has about 480,000 distinct CDR3 sequences, with under 15% found just once. Sequenced: blood. These receptors all stem from a woman in her late teens or twenties with Graves' hyperthyroidism.

This clonotype was observed a few times. The chain uses TRBV20-1 and TRBJ2-1, with D possibly TRBD1 on 5 matching bases. Germline assignment: CDR1 DFQATT and CDR2 SNEGSKA (reference sequence). The CDR3 contains 12 residues. Trimming cost V 1 base and J 7 bases, with 8 bases left between them. CDR3 coding DNA: TGCAGTGCTAGAGGTCCAGGGAATGAGCAGTTCTTC. Protein: CSARGPGNEQFF.

This clonotype was detected many times. The V and J genes are TRBV30 and TRBJ1-5; D possibly corresponds to TRBD1 (5 bases). Germline V gives CDR1 GTSNPN, CDR2 SVGIG (reference sequence). The V end was cut by 5 bases, the J end by 5 bases, with 10 bases between. The CDR3 runs 12 residues. CDR3: CAWDSYYQPQHF. The CDR3 coding sequence is TGTGCCTGGGACAGTTATTATCAGCCCCAGCATTTT.

This clonotype was seen many times. The V call is TRBV15, the J call TRBJ2-1, with D possibly matching TRBD2 (6 bases). CDR3 length: 16 amino acids. Looked up from germline, CDR1 is LNHNV and CDR2 is YYDKDF (reference sequence). The V end lost 1 base, the J end lost 6 bases, and 16 bases lay between the germline ends. The CDR3, as DNA: TGTGCCACCAGCAGAGGACGTGAGGCTAGCGCCAATGAGCAGTTCTTC. Encoded protein: CATSRGREASANEQFF.

This chain uses TRBV5-1 with TRBJ2-3, with D tentatively TRBD1 or TRBD2 (5 bases each). The CDR3 loop spans 15 amino acids. The V end lost 1 base, the J end lost 6 bases, and 15 bases lay between the germline ends. Germline V gene sequence: CDR1 SGHRS, CDR2 YFSETQ. For the CDR3, the DNA is TGCGCCAGCAGCTTGCGTCTGGGGGATGCGGATACGCAGTATTTT. It yields the protein CASSLRLGDADTQYF. The entire variable domain, with the rest obtained from reference TRBV5-1 and TRBJ2-3, is as follows: KAGVTQTPRYLIKTRGQQVTLSCSPISGHRSVSWYQQTPGQGLQFLFEYFSETQRNKGNFPGRFSGRQFSNSRSEMNVSTLELGDSALYLCASSLRLGDADTQYFGPGTRLTVL.

This clonotype was recorded at least ten times. The chain couples TRBV6-1 to TRBJ1-2, with D unresolved. The CDR3 sequence is 15 residues long. V was pared by 6 bases and J by 3 bases, with 17 bases between. CDR1 MNHNS and CDR2 SASEGT come from the germline V gene. The CDR3 DNA is TGTGCCAGCAGCCCTTCTCCCGATCTAGACTATGGCTACACCTTC. Translated: CASSPSPDLDYGYTF.

This clonotype was counted many times. The chain uses TRBV6-6 and TRBJ2-7, with a weak D call TRBD2 (6 bases). The CDR3 contains 12 residues. Trimming took off 2 bases at V and 4 bases at J, with 6 bases between the two ends. Germline-derived CDR1 and CDR2 are MNHNY and SVGAGI (reference sequence). The DNA for the CDR3 is TGTGCCAGCAGTTACCGGGGGTACGAGCAGTACTTC. Protein: CASSYRGYEQYF.

In this sample, this clonotype turned up many times. The V gene is TRBV27, the J gene TRBJ1-1; weak D call: TRBD1 (5 bases). Germline V gives CDR1 MNHEY, CDR2 SMNVEV (reference sequence). Trimming took off 7 bases at V and 9 bases at J, with 18 bases between the two ends. The CDR3 is 13 residues long. This chain's CDR3 is CASKGPYPKKAFF. The CDR3 DNA follows: TGTGCCAGCAAGGGGCCTTACCCAAAAAAAGCTTTCTTT.

Ten or more counts support this clonotype. This sequence joins TRBV7-9 and TRBJ1-1, with TRBD1 as a possible D gene (6 bases). Germline CDR1 reads SEHNR; CDR2 reads FQNEAQ (reference sequence). There are 17 residues in the CDR3. Trimming took off 7 bases at V and 3 bases at J, with 24 bases between the two ends. The CDR3 sequence: CASTPLRGRGVDTEAFF. The CDR3 DNA sequence: TGTGCCAGCACCCCCCTGAGGGGCAGGGGTGTCGACACTGAAGCTTTCTTT.

The V gene is TRBV7-9, the J gene TRBJ1-5, with TRBD1 matching over 9 bases. CDR1 SEHNR and CDR2 FQNEAQ come from the germline V gene (reference sequence). The CDR3 covers 14 residues. V lost 6 bases to trimming and J lost 6 bases; unmatched junction nucleotides: 6. The DNA of the CDR3 is TGTGCCAGCAGTACACAGGGGGCCTTTCAGCCCCAGCATTTT. Translating gives CASSTQGAFQPQHF.

In its sample, this clonotype was seen many times. This chain links TRBV12-3 or TRBV12-4 with TRBJ2-1, with 14 nucleotides matching TRBD2. The V gene end was trimmed by 4 bases and the J gene end by 2 bases; junction bases not matched to a gene: 4. The CDR3 runs 17 residues. The CDR3 loop reads CASSSMTSGRAYNEQFF. The CDR3, as DNA: TGTGCCAGCAGTTCTATGACTAGCGGGAGGGCCTACAATGAGCAGTTCTTC.

The CDR3 DNA is TGTGCCAGCAGCTTATTCCGGGACGCAGGCTACACCTTC. Residues: CASSLFRDAGYTF. J is TRBJ1-2 and V is TRBV7-2; D may be TRBD1 (5 bases). The V gene's germline CDR1 is SGHTA and CDR2 FQGNSA. V lost 2 bases, J lost 8 bases, and 12 bases lay in between. The CDR3 totals 13 residues.

Ten or more counts support this clonotype. This chain joins TRBV12-3 or TRBV12-4 and TRBJ2-3, with 7 bases fitting TRBD2. Germline trimming cut 3 bases from V and 4 bases from J; bases unmatched to any gene: 1. The CDR3 spans 13 residues. The CDR3 is CASSFGLADTQYF. CDR3 coding DNA: TGTGCCAGCAGTTTCGGACTAGCAGATACGCAGTATTTT.

This clonotype was seen many times. This chain uses TRBV5-1 with TRBJ2-7; D is perhaps TRBD1 or TRBD2 (5 bases each). There are 14 residues in the CDR3. Germline CDR1 SGHRS, CDR2 YFSETQ. Trimming shortened V by 4 bases and J by 5 bases, and 16 bases separated the two germline ends. The CDR3 is CASSREWGQNEQYF. CDR3 bases: TGCGCCAGCAGCCGGGAATGGGGCCAGAACGAGCAGTACTTC.

This clonotype was picked up a small number of times. The rearrangement uses TRBV7-6 and TRBJ1-3; no definite D call. This CDR3 spans 14 amino acids. The germline V gene encodes CDR1 SGHVS and CDR2 FNYEAQ. V was clipped by 7 bases and J by 3 bases, with 13 bases between them. DNA of the CDR3: TGTGCCAGCATGAGAGGTGCAGGTGGAAACACCATATATTTT. Its protein product is CASMRGAGGNTIYF.

This clonotype was seen many times. The chain couples TRBV5-1 to TRBJ2-7; 13 bases are shared with TRBD2. The V segment lost 0 bases and the J segment 7 bases; nucleotides outside the gene matches: 13. Germline CDR1 and CDR2: SGHRS and YFSETQ. This CDR3 comprises 18 residues. CDR3 sequence (DNA): TGCGCCAGCAGCTTGGGGGTGTGGACTAGCGGGAGTTTAATGGAGCAGTACTTC. It yields the protein CASSLGVWTSGSLMEQYF.

This sequence joins TRBV29-1 and TRBJ1-4; D is uncertain. V lost 4 bases and J 2 bases, leaving 5 bases between the germline ends. This CDR3 is 12 amino acids long. In germline, CDR1 is SQVTM, CDR2 ANQGSEA. The CDR3 bases are TGCAGCGTTGGTGGGACTAATGAAAAACTGTTTTTT. Encoded protein: CSVGGTNEKLFF.

This clonotype was found many times. The rearrangement links TRBV12-3 or TRBV12-4 to TRBJ2-1; 7 bases match TRBD2. With V trimmed by 2 bases and J by 7 bases, 14 bases remained unmatched. This CDR3 region has 17 residues. The CDR3 DNA reads as TGTGCCAGCAGTTTAAACTCGAAAAGCGGGATGAGAAATGAGCAGTTCTTC. Translation: CASSLNSKSGMRNEQFF.

The genes are TRBV6-2 or TRBV6-3 and TRBJ2-2; 11 nucleotides agree with TRBD2. The germline V gene encodes CDR1 MNHEY and CDR2 SVGEGT. The CDR3 runs to 16 residues. V shed 5 bases and J 0 bases; nucleotides not matched to a gene: 2. Here the CDR3 DNA reads TGTGCCAGCAGTCAGACTAGCGGGACGAACACCGGGGAGCTGTTTTTT. Its protein product is CASSQTSGTNTGELFF.

This clonotype appeared many times. The J gene is TRBJ2-3, the V gene TRBV12-3 or TRBV12-4; perhaps TRBD1 as D (5 bases). The CDR3 contains 13 residues. Trimming stripped 6 bases from V and 4 bases from J, with 11 bases between. For the CDR3, the DNA is TGTGCCAGCAGCCTGGACACTTCAGATACGCAGTATTTT. It yields the protein CASSLDTSDTQYF.

In its sample, this clonotype was seen many times. As DNA, the CDR3 is TGTGCCATCGCTACTGGCAGGGCGGGTGAAAAACTGTTTTTT. This encodes CAIATGRAGEKLFF. The chain links TRBV10-3 to TRBJ1-4; possibly TRBD1 for D (5 bases). Per the germline V gene, CDR1 is ENHRY and CDR2 is SYGVKD. The CDR3 is 14 residues long. Trimming stripped 8 bases from V and 7 bases from J, with 17 bases between.

The gene calls are TRBV14 and TRBJ2-1; D gene uncertain. Trimming took 1 base from V and 7 from J, leaving 8 bases between them. The CDR3 is made up of 13 amino acids. Germline CDR1 is SGHDN and CDR2 is FVKESK. Here the CDR3 DNA reads TGTGCCAGCAGCCAAGTAGGCTATAATGAGCAGTTCTTC. Its translation: CASSQVGYNEQFF.

This clonotype has ten or more counts. V usage is TRBV9 and J usage is TRBJ2-1; the D is unclear. CDR3 size: 15 residues. CDR1 and CDR2 from the germline V gene are SGDLS and YYNGEE. V shed 2 bases and J shed 0 bases, with 9 bases lying between them. CDR3 nucleotides: TGTGCCAGCAGCGTCGGACCCGGCTCCTACAATGAGCAGTTCTTC. Protein sequence: CASSVGPGSYNEQFF.